The rows below give T cell receptor beta chains drawn from one sample of a study of Ad26.COV2.S vaccination and SARS-CoV-2 variants. Only in-frame clones appear in the TCRdb table, and some are missing; sequencing was by immunoSEQ multiplex PCR. The sample includes 380,000 or so clones, 80% to 90% of them seen just once. This sample comprised peripheral blood, obtained in a trial of Ad26.COV2.S vaccine versus placebo. These receptors originate from a person aged 18-65 years who received the Ad26.COV2.S COVID-19 vaccine or a placebo. Each CDR3 is given with its conserved first and last residue. A D gene is named only where the DNA matches it firmly. Clone size is given for some rows only: seen once, a few or many times, or a class if the clone is expanded.

TRBD1 TRBJ2-3 14 TRBV7-3 NA CASSKDRAGDTQYF TGTGCCAGCAGCAAAGACAGGGCAGGAGATACGCAGTATTTT
NA TRBJ1-1 16 TRBV11-2 NA CASSPGRGLVNTEAFF TGTGCCAGCAGCCCGGGCCGGGGCTTGGTGAACACTGAAGCTTTCTTT
NA TRBJ2-7 14 TRBV6-6 NA CASSLADSPYEQYF TGTGCCAGCAGTTTAGCGGACTCACCCTACGAGCAGTACTTC
NA TRBJ1-1 15 TRBV7-9 NA CASSLEQGRNTEAFF TGTGCCAGCAGCTTGGAGCAGGGTCGGAACACTGAAGCTTTCTTT
NA TRBJ2-5 14 TRBV2 NA CASTGYGYQETQYF TGTGCCAGCACCGGCTACGGCTACCAAGAGACCCAGTACTTC
TRBD2 TRBJ2-1 14 TRBV5-4 NA CASSLAGGANEQFF TGTGCCAGCAGCTTAGCGGGGGGGGCTAATGAGCAGTTCTTC
NA TRBJ2-6 16 TRBV7-2 NA CASSLALGAGANVLTF TGTGCCAGCAGCTTAGCGCTCGGGGCTGGGGCCAACGTCCTGACTTTC
NA TRBJ1-6 11 TRBV6-5 once CASSHGSPLHF TGTGCCAGCAGTCACGGATCACCCCTCCACTTT
NA TRBJ2-1 17 TRBV5-8 NA CASSPNRYGVPYNEQFF TGTGCCAGCAGCCCGAACCGATACGGGGTACCCTACAATGAGCAGTTCTTC
NA TRBJ2-7 15 TRBV5-1 NA CASSLEANMGYEQYF TGCGCCAGCAGCTTGGAGGCGAATATGGGCTACGAGCAGTACTTC
TRBD2 TRBJ2-2 14 TRBV5-4 NA CASSLTSGPGELFF TGTGCCAGCAGCTTGACTAGCGGGCCCGGGGAGCTGTTTTTT
TRBD1 TRBJ2-7 14 TRBV5-1 NA CASSLVGQGYEQYF TGCGCCAGCAGCTTGGTCGGACAGGGGTACGAGCAGTACTTC
NA TRBJ2-7 18 TRBV2 few CASSEDTSPGYPAYEQYF TGTGCCAGCAGTGAGGATACCTCTCCAGGGTACCCTGCCTACGAGCAGTACTTC
NA TRBJ2-5 13 TRBV14 once CASSQDQFTTQYF TGTGCCAGCAGCCAAGACCAGTTCACAACCCAGTACTTC
NA TRBJ2-5 13 TRBV30 NA CAWSPGTPETQYF TGTGCCTGGAGTCCCGGGACACCGGAGACCCAGTACTTC
NA TRBJ1-3 14 TRBV5-4 few CASRPDPDLDTIYF TGTGCCAGCAGACCCGACCCTGACCTGGACACCATATATTTT
NA TRBJ1-4 12 TRBV12-3/TRBV12-4 once CASTLRREKLFF TGTGCCAGCACCCTACGGCGGGAAAAACTGTTTTTT
TRBD1 TRBJ1-1 15 TRBV2 NA CASSFQGAVNTEAFF TGTGCCAGCAGTTTCCAGGGGGCTGTGAACACTGAAGCTTTCTTT
TRBD1 TRBJ1-2 13 TRBV29-1 NA CSASGQGLYGYTF TGCAGCGCCTCAGGACAGGGCCTTTATGGCTACACCTTC
TRBD2 TRBJ2-1 15 TRBV7-9 NA CASSLAGGADNEQFF TGTGCCAGCAGCTTAGCGGGAGGGGCGGACAATGAGCAGTTCTTC
TRBD2 TRBJ2-2 20 TRBV7-8 NA CASSPGLAGGPGWNTGELFF TGTGCCAGCAGCCCTGGACTAGCGGGGGGGCCAGGGTGGAACACCGGGGAGCTGTTTTTT
NA TRBJ2-7 18 TRBV23-1 NA CASSQWGRDRKGPYEQYF TGCGCCAGCAGTCAATGGGGCCGCGACAGAAAGGGACCCTACGAGCAGTACTTC
NA TRBJ1-5 13 TRBV6-5 NA CASSPGWNQPQHF TGTGCCAGCAGTCCAGGGTGGAATCAGCCCCAGCATTTT
TRBD1 TRBJ1-2 13 TRBV18 NA CASSKDRVDGYTF TGTGCCAGCTCAAAGGACAGGGTGGATGGCTACACCTTC
NA TRBJ1-3 12 TRBV30 NA CAWSVGGNTIYF TGTGCCTGGAGTGTTGGGGGAAACACCATATATTTT
NA TRBJ2-1 14 TRBV10-3 NA CAITDGRVGNEQFF TGTGCCATCACCGACGGGCGGGTGGGCAATGAGCAGTTCTTC
NA TRBJ1-2 12 TRBV4-1 NA CASSQGVLGYTF TGCGCCAGCAGCCAAGGGGTGCTTGGCTACACCTTC
TRBD2 TRBJ2-7 15 TRBV4-2 NA CASSRETSSSYEQYF TGTGCCAGCAGCCGCGAGACTAGCTCGTCCTACGAGCAGTACTTC
NA TRBJ1-5 12 TRBV6-1 NA CASSDRNQPQHF TGTGCCAGCAGTGATCGCAATCAGCCCCAGCATTTT
TRBD1 TRBJ1-4 15 TRBV5-4 NA CASRSMDRGGEKLFF TGTGCCAGCCGCTCTATGGACAGGGGGGGTGAAAAACTGTTTTTT
NA TRBJ2-5 11 TRBV5-1 NA CASSLEETQYF TGCGCCAGCAGCTTGGAGGAGACCCAGTACTTC
NA TRBJ2-5 15 TRBV4-3 once CASSQVLRLSETQYF TGCGCCAGCAGCCAAGTGCTTCGACTTTCAGAGACCCAGTACTTC
NA TRBJ1-2 13 TRBV5-6 NA CASSLGAGTGYTF TGTGCCAGCAGCTTGGGGGCAGGGACTGGCTACACCTTC
TRBD1 TRBJ1-2 12 TRBV5-3 few CARSPPGQDLTF TGTGCCAGAAGCCCCCCCGGACAGGACCTCACCTTC
NA TRBJ2-7 19 TRBV3-1/TRBV3-2 NA CASSQDPMTGGRGTYEQYF TGTGCCAGCAGCCAAGACCCTATGACCGGGGGTAGGGGGACCTACGAGCAGTACTTC
NA TRBJ2-3 14 TRBV3-1/TRBV3-2 NA CASSHLGVPDTQYF TGTGCCAGCAGCCATCTGGGGGTCCCAGATACGCAGTATTTT
NA TRBJ2-7 12 TRBV10-3 NA CAIRGDNYEQYF TGTGCAATCAGGGGGGACAACTACGAGCAGTACTTC
TRBD1 TRBJ1-1 15 TRBV19 NA CASSDPGGRNTEAFF TGTGCCAGTAGTGATCCAGGGGGCAGGAACACTGAAGCTTTCTTT
NA TRBJ2-3 13 TRBV5-1 NA CASSDLARDTQYF TGCGCCAGCAGCGACCTAGCGAGGGATACGCAGTATTTT
NA TRBJ2-1 14 TRBV5-1 NA CASSLIGGSLEQFF TGCGCCAGCAGCTTAATCGGGGGCTCCCTTGAGCAGTTCTTC
NA TRBJ2-3 18 TRBV25-1 NA CASSEAPHGVLRGDTQYF TGTGCCAGCAGTGAAGCCCCCCACGGGGTCCTACGGGGGGATACGCAGTATTTT
NA TRBJ1-1 13 TRBV7-9 NA CASSPPRWLEAFF TGTGCCAGCAGCCCTCCACGGTGGCTTGAAGCTTTCTTT
NA TRBJ1-4 15 TRBV18 NA CASSPRAQGNEKLFF TGTGCCAGCTCACCACGGGCCCAGGGTAATGAAAAACTGTTTTTT
NA TRBJ1-2 15 TRBV5-4 NA CASGRRGLLNYGYTF TGTGCCAGCGGTCGTAGGGGACTCTTAAACTATGGCTACACCTTC
NA TRBJ1-5 15 TRBV18 NA CASSPPHRAYQPQHF TGTGCCAGCTCACCACCGCACAGGGCCTATCAGCCCCAGCATTTT
NA TRBJ2-1 15 TRBV5-1 NA CASSLGTKAFNEQFF TGCGCCAGCAGCTTGGGGACTAAGGCTTTCAATGAGCAGTTCTTC
NA TRBJ1-1 14 TRBV6-5 NA CASPRGTMNTEAFF TGTGCCAGCCCCAGGGGAACTATGAACACTGAAGCTTTCTTT
TRBD2 TRBJ2-4 16 TRBV4-2 NA CASSQDSGGGKNIQYF TGTGCCAGCAGCCAAGACAGCGGGGGAGGCAAAAACATTCAGTACTTC
TRBD2 TRBJ2-3 18 TRBV7-3 NA CASSPDREIAGGPHTQYF TGTGCCAGCAGCCCCGACAGGGAAATAGCGGGGGGCCCCCATACGCAGTATTTT
TRBD1 TRBJ2-2 14 TRBV29-1 NA CSVAGTGDTGELFF TGCAGCGTAGCCGGGACAGGAGACACCGGGGAGCTGTTTTTT
NA TRBJ1-5 14 TRBV7-9 NA CASSSGTGNQPQHF TGTGCCAGCAGCTCCGGAACGGGCAATCAGCCCCAGCATTTT
NA TRBJ2-7 11 TRBV11-2 NA CASSLMYEQYF TGTGCCAGCAGCTTAATGTACGAGCAGTACTTC